This TCR beta chain was identified in a study of early T cells in non-severe SARS-CoV-2 infection. Study at large: Sequencing input comprised bulk RNA from unsorted whole blood; chain pairing was not available.

V shed 8 bases and J shed 3 bases, with 3 bases lying between them. Germline CDR1 reads SGHTA; CDR2 reads FQGNSA. This CDR3 comprises 10 residues. From the 5' RACE reads, TCRdb called clonotypes with MiXCR, one entry per CDR3 protein. The sample lists 74,000 or so distinct CDR3 sequences, about 13% occurring once. Findings and limits, study-wide: CD4 and private specificities were missed by VDJdb matching, which favored anti-spike CD8 responses.

A word on this clonotype: Its antigen is unknown.

This rearrangement joins TRBV7-2 to TRBJ2-3; D not certain. Input material: whole blood. The clonotype was recovered from an adult who was a healthcare worker with PCR-confirmed SARS-CoV-2 infection or an uninfected control (not recorded which). CDR3 in DNA: TGTGCCAGCGCGACAGATACGCAGTATTTT. This translates into CASATDTQYF.